The clone carrying this T cell receptor beta chain was detected once. The CDR3 spans 14 residues. The ends lost 5 bases at V and 3 bases at J; junction bases unmatched: 2. CDR1 and CDR2 from the germline V gene are ENHRY and SYGVKD. This entry comes from a study of STAT5B mutations in CD4+ large granular lymphocyte leukemia. Produced via immunoSEQ multiplex PCR; TCRdb's table is partial and in-frame only. The data contain more than 20,000 clones, over 65% of them seen just once; the ten biggest clones take up about 30%. Sequencing used CD4+ T cells from blood buffy coats. This TCR was recovered from a human donor in good health. V gene TRBV10-3 combines with J gene TRBJ2-1; TRBD1 matches at 9 bases. In DNA, the CDR3 is TGTGCCATCAGTCGACAGGGGGACTACAATGAGCAGTTCTTC. It translates to CAISRQGDYNEQFF.